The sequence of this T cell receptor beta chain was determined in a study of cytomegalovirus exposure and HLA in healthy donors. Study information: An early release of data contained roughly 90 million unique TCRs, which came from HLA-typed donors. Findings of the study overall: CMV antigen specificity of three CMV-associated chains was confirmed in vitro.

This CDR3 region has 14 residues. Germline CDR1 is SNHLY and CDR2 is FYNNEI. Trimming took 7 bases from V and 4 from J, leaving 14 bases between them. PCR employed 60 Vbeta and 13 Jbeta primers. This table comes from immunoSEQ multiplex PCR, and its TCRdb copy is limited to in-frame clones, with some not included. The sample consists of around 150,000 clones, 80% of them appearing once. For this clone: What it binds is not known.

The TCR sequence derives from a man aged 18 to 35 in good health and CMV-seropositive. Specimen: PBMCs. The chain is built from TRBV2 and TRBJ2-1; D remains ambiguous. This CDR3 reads CASNLSSLYNEQFF. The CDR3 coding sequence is TGTGCCAGCAATTTATCCTCCCTTTACAATGAGCAGTTCTTC.